Shown below are 23 T cell receptor beta chains from a single sample sequenced in a study of siplizumab effects on memory and regulatory T cells. Profiling relied on immunoSEQ multiplex PCR, and the TCRdb table lists in-frame clones only, not all of them. The sample consists of roughly 75,000 clones, 93% of them appearing once. The sequencing sample was made of CD8+ T cells sorted from blood. The receptors derive from a human donor in good health.

This chain connects TRBV27 to TRBJ2-7; D is possibly TRBD1 (6 bases). The V and J ends lost 6 bases and 2 bases respectively, with 11 bases between them. The CDR3 sequence is 13 residues long. Germline values: CDR1 MNHEY, CDR2 SMNVEV (reference sequence). The CDR3 sequence: CASSRQGPYEQYF. In nucleotides, the CDR3 is TGTGCCAGCAGCCGGCAGGGGCCCTACGAGCAGTACTTC.

The CDR3 reads CSARLAGIWFF. CDR3 DNA sequence: TGCAGTGCTAGACTAGCGGGGATATGGTTCTTC. V and J are TRBV20-1 and TRBJ2-1; 9 bases are a match to TRBD2. The ends lost 2 bases at V and 15 bases at J; junction bases unmatched: 5. Germline-derived CDR1 and CDR2 are DFQATT and SNEGSKA (reference sequence). This CDR3 region has 11 residues.

V usage is TRBV5-6 and J usage is TRBJ1-1; 7 bases are shared with TRBD1. The germline V gene has CDR1 SGHDT and CDR2 YYEEEE. V dropped 2 bases and J dropped 0; count of bases not matched to a gene: 10. The CDR3 sequence is 17 residues long. In nucleotides, the CDR3 is TGTGCCAGCAGCTTACCGGGACAGAGGGTAATGAACACTGAAGCTTTCTTT. This sequence encodes CASSLPGQRVMNTEAFF.

The chain carries TRBV9 and TRBJ2-1; D not resolved. Per the germline V gene, CDR1 is SGDLS and CDR2 is YYNGEE. Between the trimmed V and J ends, which lost 0 bases and 3 bases, there was a span of 4 bases. This CDR3 comprises 13 residues. The CDR3 loop reads CASSVASYNEQFF. The CDR3 DNA is TGTGCCAGCAGCGTAGCTAGCTACAATGAGCAGTTCTTC.

The chain is built from TRBV27 and TRBJ1-5; no clear D gene. Deletions cut 8 bases from V and 6 bases from J, with 14 bases between. Germline CDR1 reads MNHEY; CDR2 reads SMNVEV (reference sequence). The CDR3 has 13 amino acids. The DNA of the CDR3 is TGTGCCAGCTCCCGCTCCTTGGGTCAGCCCCAGCATTTT. Protein: CASSRSLGQPQHF.

The chain employs TRBV5-4 and TRBJ1-4, with D possibly matching TRBD1 (5 bases). The CDR3 totals 14 residues. Trimming stripped 1 base from V and 5 bases from J, with 9 bases between. The germline V gene has CDR1 SGHNT and CDR2 YYREEE (reference sequence). The CDR3 DNA follows: TGTGCCAGCAGCTTGAGACAGCAGAATGAAAAACTGTTTTTT. It is translated as CASSLRQQNEKLFF.

This sequence joins TRBV9 and TRBJ2-5, with D maybe TRBD1 (5 bases). The CDR3 covers 14 residues. Germline assignment: CDR1 SGDLS and CDR2 YYNGEE. V shed 4 bases and J shed 1 base, with 11 bases lying between them. CDR3 protein: CASSPGHLQETQYF. CDR3 bases: TGTGCCAGCAGCCCAGGACACCTCCAAGAGACCCAGTACTTC.

This rearrangement joins TRBV6-1 to TRBJ2-7; TRBD2 might be the D (7 bases). Trimming took off 3 bases at V and 3 bases at J, with 12 bases between the two ends. Germline loops: CDR1 MNHNS, CDR2 SASEGT. The CDR3 loop spans 14 amino acids. CDR3 nucleotide sequence: TGTGCCAGCAGTGATTGGGGGGGGCGCTACGAGCAGTACTTC. Protein product: CASSDWGGRYEQYF.

The J gene is TRBJ2-1, the V gene TRBV28, with no clear D. Germline values: CDR1 MDHEN, CDR2 SYDVKM. The CDR3 totals 11 residues. The V end was cut by 6 bases, the J end by 7 bases, with 7 bases between. This CDR3 is CASSPHNEQFF. CDR3 bases: TGTGCCAGCAGCCCTCATAATGAGCAGTTCTTC. Full variable domain (missing parts from reference TRBV28 and TRBJ2-1): DVKVTQSSRYLVKRTGEKVFLECVQDMDHENMFWYRQDPGLGLRLIYFSYDVKMKEKGDIPEGYSVSREKKERFSLILESASTNQTSMYLCASSPHNEQFFGPGTRLTVL.

J is TRBJ2-3 and V is TRBV11-2; TRBD1 is a possible D gene (6 bases). The CDR3 has 14 amino acids. V lost 7 bases, J lost 0 bases, and 11 bases lay in between. Germline V gene data show CDR1 as SGHAT and CDR2 as FQNNGV. The CDR3 bases are TGTGCCAGCATCCGAGGGGGTAGCACAGATACGCAGTATTTT. Translation: CASIRGGSTDTQYF. Together with reference TRBV11-2 and TRBJ2-3, the CDR3 gives the full variable domain: EAGVAQSPRYKIIEKRQSVAFWCNPISGHATLYWYQQILGQGPKLLIQFQNNGVVDDSQLPKDRFSAERLKGVDSTLKIQPAKLEDSAVYLCASIRGGSTDTQYFGPGTRLTVL.

The gene calls are TRBV15 and TRBJ2-1; 9 nucleotides line up with TRBD2. CDR3 length: 16 residues. Germline lookup yields CDR1 LNHNV and CDR2 YYDKDF (reference sequence). V shed 0 bases and J 9 bases; nucleotides not matched to a gene: 9. CDR3 bases: TGTGCCACCAGCAGAGAAGGGAGACTAGCGGATGTTGAGCAGTTCTTC. Translated, it gives CATSREGRLADVEQFF.

Notes on this clone: Other DNA sequences in this specimen translate into the identical CDR3. The chain links TRBV29-1 to TRBJ1-2, with D uncertain. The V and J ends lost 2 bases and 2 bases respectively, with 6 bases between them. Germline CDR1 and CDR2: SQVTM and ANQGSEA. The CDR3 is 12 residues long. In DNA, the CDR3 is TGCAGCGTTGAAAAGGGAAACTATGGCTACACCTTC. Its translation: CSVEKGNYGYTF.

The chain is built from TRBV6-4 and TRBJ2-7; 9 bases are a match to TRBD1. The CDR3 totals 15 residues. Germline V gene sequence: CDR1 MRHNA, CDR2 SNTAGT. J gave up 5 bases and V 8 bases, and 13 bases lay outside the gene matches. CDR3 in DNA: TGTGCCAGCGCCCCCACCGGGACAGGGCTGAACGAGCAGTACTTC. It translates to CASAPTGTGLNEQYF.

The gene calls are TRBV27 and TRBJ2-3, with 12 bases identical to TRBD2. The CDR3 runs to 18 residues. Germline V gene data show CDR1 as MNHEY and CDR2 as SMNVEV (reference sequence). The J segment lost 0 bases and the V segment lost 3 bases, leaving 7 bases of the junction unmatched. The CDR3 coding sequence is TGTGCCAGCAGTTTTCCTAGCGGGGGGGCCACGAGCACAGATACGCAGTATTTT. This translates into CASSFPSGGATSTDTQYF.

V and J are TRBV7-2 and TRBJ2-5; 7 bases map to TRBD2. This CDR3 is built from 14 residues. From germline, CDR1 is SGHTA and CDR2 FQGNSA. Trimming at V came to 7 bases and at J to 1 base, leaving 6 bases not matched to a gene. In DNA, the CDR3 is TGTGCCAGCAATAACGGGAGGTTCCAAGAGACCCAGTACTTC. This translates into CASNNGRFQETQYF.

V gene TRBV10-1 combines with J gene TRBJ2-3; perhaps TRBD1 as D (6 bases). V lost 6 bases and J 1 base, leaving 14 bases between the germline ends. Germline CDR1 WNHNN, CDR2 SYGVQD (reference sequence). CDR3 length: 15 residues. CDR3: CASSGQPSRTDTQYF. The CDR3 DNA reads TGCGCCAGCAGCGGACAGCCGTCCCGCACAGATACGCAGTATTTT.

This clone was seen a single time. This chain joins TRBV9 and TRBJ2-5, with 7 bases matching TRBD2. The CDR3 consists of 14 residues. Trimming took 3 bases from V and 2 from J; bases not matched to a gene: 4. Germline lookup yields CDR1 SGDLS and CDR2 YYNGEE. CDR3 in amino acids: CASSAWGGQETQYF. CDR3 nucleotide sequence: TGTGCCAGCAGCGCCTGGGGGGGGCAAGAGACCCAGTACTTC.

The genes are TRBV4-1 and TRBJ2-7; possible D gene TRBD1, 5 bases. Germline V gives CDR1 MGHRA, CDR2 YSYEKL. V shed 0 bases and J shed 12 bases, with 15 bases lying between them. This CDR3 spans 13 amino acids. The CDR3 region has the DNA TGCGCCAGCAGCCAAGATACGACAGCAAGGGGGTACTTC. This gives the protein CASSQDTTARGYF.

This chain uses TRBV7-8 with TRBJ2-7; 10 positions match TRBD1. The CDR3 loop spans 15 amino acids. CDR1 SGHVS and CDR2 FQNEAQ come from the germline V gene. The V segment lost 5 bases and the J segment 5 bases; nucleotides outside the gene matches: 9. The CDR3 loop is CASSALGQGVHEQYF. The DNA of the CDR3 is TGTGCCAGCAGCGCCCTAGGACAGGGGGTGCACGAGCAGTACTTC.

This rearrangement joins TRBV5-7 to TRBJ1-5, with D tentatively TRBD1 (5 bases). TRBV5-7 is classed as an ORF, of uncertain function. The V end lost 3 bases, the J end lost 2 bases, and 12 bases lay between the germline ends. This CDR3 contains 15 residues. The CDR3 loop reads CASSSQAAGNQPQHF. The CDR3 DNA reads TGTGCCAGCAGCTCACAGGCGGCGGGCAATCAGCCCCAGCATTTT.

In DNA, the CDR3 is TGTGCCAGCAGCTTAACCTCTGGACAGGCGGGGGAGCAGTACTTC. Translated: CASSLTSGQAGEQYF. The chain joins TRBV7-9 to TRBJ2-7; D may be TRBD1 (7 bases). Germline V gives CDR1 SEHNR, CDR2 FQNEAQ (reference sequence). The CDR3 length is 15 residues. Trimming shortened V by 2 bases and J by 7 bases, and 18 bases separated the two germline ends.

The rearrangement joins TRBV11-1 to TRBJ1-1; 8 positions agree with TRBD1. V lost 5 bases, J lost 4 bases, and 6 bases stayed unmatched. The CDR3 spans 14 residues. The germline CDR1 and CDR2 sequences are SGHAT and FQDESV (reference sequence). CDR3: CASSPEDRVTEAFF. The CDR3 DNA sequence: TGTGCCAGCAGCCCGGAGGACAGGGTCACTGAAGCTTTCTTT.

This chain links TRBV25-1 with TRBJ2-7; the match to TRBD1 covers 7 bases. V gave up 3 bases and J gave up 3 bases; unmatched junction bases: 2. The CDR3 consists of 13 residues. The germline gives CDR1 MGHDK, CDR2 SYGVNS. The CDR3 reads CASSETGIYEQYF. The CDR3 DNA reads as TGTGCCAGCAGTGAGACAGGGATCTACGAGCAGTACTTC.